These 5 T cell receptor beta chains share one sample of origin, sequenced in a study of T cells in Graves' hyperthyroidism and ophthalmopathy. There were TCR beta CDR3 regions amplified from RNA transcripts. The TCR CDR3 was amplified in a first-round RT-PCR using the HTBI primer set. TCRdb called the multiplex PCR reads again in MiXCR, with one record for every CDR3 protein. The table shows approximately 720,000 distinct CDR3 sequences, with around a sixth occurring only once. The sequencing sample was made of blood. The origin of the receptors is a woman aged 45-60 years with Graves' hyperthyroidism that later progressed to Graves' ophthalmopathy.

This clonotype was counted only a few times. The chain carries TRBV7-9 and TRBJ2-7, with D tentatively TRBD1 or TRBD2 (6 bases each). V dropped 6 bases and J dropped 3 bases, with 15 bases sitting between them. From germline, CDR1 is SEHNR and CDR2 FQNEAQ (reference sequence). The length of the CDR3 is 14 residues. CDR3 residues: CASRPGGGHYEQYF. CDR3 DNA: TGTGCCAGCAGACCCGGAGGGGGACACTACGAGCAGTACTTC.

This clonotype has just a few counts. The genes are TRBV20-1 and TRBJ2-4, with 7 bases lining up with TRBD1. The CDR3 contains 14 residues. CDR1 DFQATT and CDR2 SNEGSKA come from the germline V gene (reference sequence). The J segment lost 0 bases and the V segment lost 5 bases, leaving 4 bases of the junction unmatched. The CDR3 DNA reads as TGCAGTGCTGGACAGGAGATAGCCAAAAACATTCAGTACTTC. It codes for CSAGQEIAKNIQYF.

The rearrangement uses TRBV5-1 and TRBJ1-1; D gene uncertain. The CDR3 extends over 15 amino acids. The germline CDR1 and CDR2 sequences are SGHRS and YFSETQ. V shed 3 bases and J shed 5 bases, with 17 bases lying between them. CDR3 nucleotides: TGCGCCAGCAGCTCCGCGGGCGGCGGGTGGACTGAAGCTTTCTTT. This sequence encodes CASSSAGGGWTEAFF.

This chain links TRBV10-3 with TRBJ2-5, with D unclear. Germline V CDR1 and CDR2: ENHRY, SYGVKD. V was pared by 3 bases and J by 3 bases, with 11 bases between. The CDR3 covers 14 residues. In nucleotides, the CDR3 is TGTGCCATCAGTGACCAACTATTAAAAGAGACCCAGTACTTC. Translated, it gives CAISDQLLKETQYF.

On this clonotype itself: A much larger clone sits a single nucleotide away, making a read error possible. V usage is TRBV27 and J usage is TRBJ2-5; 12 bases align to TRBD2. TRBJ2-1 matches the DNA end more closely, so the J call is doubtful. The CDR3 covers 16 residues. Per germline, CDR1 MNHEY and CDR2 SMNVEV (reference sequence). CDR3 sequence: CASSQTSGRAQETQFF. Written as DNA, the CDR3 is TGTGCCAGCAGTCAGACTAGCGGGAGAGCGCAAGAGACCCAGTTCTTC.